Listed here are 19 T cell receptor beta chains from one sample, sequenced in a study of spatial heterogeneity in lung cancer. Time point reported: sample taken at primary tumor resection. TCRdb redid the calling of the 5' RACE reads with MiXCR, one entry per CDR3 protein. The sample has a few thousand distinct CDR3 sequences, approximately 3.5% seen once. This sample comprised lung tissue, obtained at surgery. The receptor source for this set is a human donor with early-stage non-small cell lung cancer.

Notes on this clonotype: A library prepared for alpha chains yielded this beta chain as an off-target read; its size is of little meaning. The chain joins TRBV11-2 to TRBJ2-7, with TRBD2 matching over 14 bases. Germline lookup yields CDR1 SGHAT and CDR2 FQNNGV. The ends lost 5 bases at V and 4 bases at J; junction bases unmatched: 7. The CDR3 has 16 residues. The CDR3 bases are TGTGCCAGCAGCCCTGGGACTAGCGGGAGCCGTTACGAGCAGTACTTC. Translation gives CASSPGTSGSRYEQYF. The full variable domain, in which reference TRBV11-2 and TRBJ2-7 provide the parts outside the CDR3, is EAGVAQSPRYKIIEKRQSVAFWCNPISGHATLYWYQQILGQGPKLLIQFQNNGVVDDSQLPKDRFSAERLKGVDSTLKIQPAKLEDSAVYLCASSPGTSGSRYEQYFGPGTRLTVT.

By sample fraction, this clonotype is medium-sized. A library prepared for alpha chains yielded this beta chain as an off-target read; its size is of little meaning. This chain joins TRBV5-5 and TRBJ2-1; D remains unclear. CDR3 length: 13 residues. Between the trimmed V and J ends, which lost 1 base and 9 bases, there was a span of 11 bases. Germline V gives CDR1 SGHKS, CDR2 YYEKEE (reference sequence). The CDR3, as DNA: TGTGCCAGCAGCTTGTCTTATGCAACTGAGCAGTTCTTC. Translation gives CASSLSYATEQFF.

By proportion, this clonotype is medium-sized. The library was designed around alpha chains, so this beta chain is a stray read whose abundance carries little weight. The rearrangement uses TRBV6-1 and TRBJ1-1; tentative D call: TRBD1 (5 bases). The CDR3 is 13 residues long. V was cut by 7 bases and J by 0 bases, with 9 bases left in between. Germline V CDR1 and CDR2: MNHNS, SASEGT. Here the CDR3 DNA reads TGTGCCAGCAAGCGACAGATGAACACTGAAGCTTTCTTT. Translation: CASKRQMNTEAFF.

This clonotype has at least ten counts. This beta chain is a stray sequence in a library constructed for alpha chains; its clone size is not meaningful. V is TRBV6-5 and J is TRBJ1-4, with a weak D call TRBD1 (5 bases). V lost 5 bases and J 5 bases, leaving 9 bases between the germline ends. The CDR3 is made up of 13 amino acids. Germline values: CDR1 MNHEY, CDR2 SVGAGI. Written as DNA, the CDR3 is TGTGCCAGCAGTCCGGGGGGAAATGAAAAACTGTTTTTT. Translated: CASSPGGNEKLFF.

The sample holds many counts of this clonotype. The size of this beta chain means little, since it is a stray read in a library made for alpha chains. This sequence joins TRBV29-1 and TRBJ2-6, with TRBD1 as a possible D gene (5 bases). Germline V gene data show CDR1 as SQVTM and CDR2 as ANQGSEA. The V and J ends lost 6 bases and 2 bases respectively, with 8 bases between them. The CDR3 has 13 residues. DNA for the CDR3: TGCAGCGTCCAGGGTACTGGGGCCAACGTCCTGACTTTC. Translated, it gives CSVQGTGANVLTF.

This clonotype is labeled as medium-sized. This beta chain is off target for a library built for alpha chains, so its abundance means little. This rearrangement joins TRBV10-3 to TRBJ2-4; D call uncertain. The V end lost 8 bases, the J end lost 4 bases, and 12 bases lay between the germline ends. CDR3 length equals 13 residues. Germline CDR1 ENHRY, CDR2 SYGVKD. The CDR3 DNA reads TGTGCCATCTTAGAGGCCGGAAAAAACATTCAGTACTTC. This translates into CAILEAGKNIQYF.

This clonotype is labeled as medium-sized. Because the library targeted alpha chains, this beta chain is an off-target read whose size means little. The chain uses TRBV20-1 and TRBJ2-1, with D possibly being TRBD1 or TRBD2 (5 bases each). V was shortened by 5 bases and J by 9 bases, with 14 bases between the two germline ends. This CDR3 comprises 12 residues. Looked up from germline, CDR1 is DFQATT and CDR2 is SNEGSKA (reference sequence). In nucleotides, the CDR3 is TGCAGTGCTCCCAGCAGGGCGGGTGAGCAGTTCTTC. It is translated as CSAPSRAGEQFF.

This clonotype showed up many times. This beta chain is a stray read from a library made for alpha chains; its abundance is not meaningful. The chain couples TRBV27 to TRBJ1-1; 7 positions agree with TRBD1. The CDR3 loop spans 11 amino acids. Germline CDR1 and CDR2: MNHEY and SMNVEV (reference sequence). V trimming: 6 bases; J trimming: 8 bases; junction bases outside the gene matches: 3. CDR3: CASRLGQEAFF. As DNA, the CDR3 is TGTGCCAGCAGGCTGGGACAGGAAGCTTTCTTT.

At least ten counts were recorded for this clonotype. This beta chain turned up in a library designed for alpha chains; as an off-target read, its abundance says little. This rearrangement joins TRBV28 to TRBJ1-2; D gene ambiguous. Trimming cost V 7 bases and J 0 bases, with 18 bases left between them. The germline gives CDR1 MDHEN, CDR2 SYDVKM. The CDR3 runs 16 residues. CDR3 sequence (DNA): TGTGCCAGCAACTCTGGTGGCAGACCCTCTAACTATGGCTACACCTTC. Translating gives CASNSGGRPSNYGYTF.

In this sample, this clonotype is medium-sized. Because this beta chain is a stray read in a library intended to capture alpha chains, its abundance should not be given much weight. The chain couples TRBV6-5 to TRBJ1-4, with D uncertain. The CDR3 consists of 17 residues. Germline-derived CDR1 and CDR2 are MNHEY and SVGAGI. Trimming removed 4 bases from V and 1 base from J, with 16 bases in between. Here the CDR3 DNA reads TGTGCCAGCAGTTTCTGGGGATATGGAGTAACTAATGAAAAACTGTTTTTT. Its translation: CASSFWGYGVTNEKLFF.

This clonotype was seen at least ten times. The library was built for alpha chains, so this beta chain is an off-target read and its size means little. V usage is TRBV6-2 or TRBV6-3 and J usage is TRBJ2-5, with a tentative D call TRBD2 (6 bases). The CDR3 contains 15 residues. V was trimmed by 8 bases and J by 5 bases, leaving 21 bases between them. The V gene's germline CDR1 is MNHEY and CDR2 SVGEGT. CDR3 sequence: CASERQAGFGETQYF. CDR3 bases: TGTGCCAGCGAGCGGCAGGCGGGGTTCGGGGAGACCCAGTACTTC.

Relative to its sample, this clonotype is medium-sized. This beta chain is a stray read from a library made for alpha chains; its abundance is not meaningful. The chain is built from TRBV3-1 and TRBJ2-3; a possible D gene is TRBD2 (6 bases). Germline CDR1 LGHDT, CDR2 YNNKEL (reference sequence). V was shortened by 1 base and J by 0 bases, with 11 bases between the two germline ends. The CDR3 has 16 residues. CDR3 loop: CASSQVGSSSTDTQYF. For the CDR3, the DNA is TGTGCCAGCAGCCAAGTCGGGAGTTCTAGCACAGATACGCAGTATTTT.

This clonotype ranks as medium-sized. The size of this beta chain means little, since it is a stray read in a library made for alpha chains. V usage is TRBV7-2 and J usage is TRBJ1-2; the D is unclear. This CDR3 spans 14 amino acids. V was shortened by 7 bases and J by 5 bases, with 17 bases between the two germline ends. The germline V gene encodes CDR1 SGHTA and CDR2 FQGNSA. CDR3 nucleotide sequence: TGTGCCAGCATTCCCTTTGCGGGAGGATATGGCTACACCTTC. Translation gives CASIPFAGGYGYTF.

This clonotype is categorized as medium-sized. Within a library made for alpha chains, this beta chain is off target, and its count is uninformative. The V call is TRBV7-8, the J call TRBJ2-3; D gene unclear. Deletions cut 2 bases from V and 1 base from J, with 4 bases between. This CDR3 has 13 residues. Germline CDR1 is SGHVS and CDR2 is FQNEAQ. CDR3 amino acids: CASSLYGTDTQYF. DNA of the CDR3: TGTGCCAGCAGCTTATACGGCACAGATACGCAGTATTTT.

In this sample, this clonotype turned up many times. As an off-target read in a library built for alpha chains, this beta chain has a frequency of little significance. The chain is built from TRBV7-9 and TRBJ1-1, with D uncertain. Per germline, CDR1 SEHNR and CDR2 FQNEAQ (reference sequence). Trimming removed 5 bases from V and 5 bases from J, with 18 bases in between. The CDR3 covers 15 residues. DNA of the CDR3: TGTGCCAGCAGCAGAGGCCTACTACCGGGGACTGAAGCTTTCTTT. It codes for CASSRGLLPGTEAFF.

In its sample, this clonotype was seen a few times. Little can be read into the size of this beta chain, an off-target read in a library designed for alpha chains. The V call is TRBV11-2, the J call TRBJ2-2, with D tentatively TRBD1 (5 bases). Germline V gene lookup returns CDR1 SGHAT and CDR2 FQNNGV. Trimming took 3 bases from V and 0 from J, leaving 8 bases between them. This CDR3 region has 15 residues. CDR3: CASSFQGSNTGELFF. DNA for the CDR3: TGTGCCAGCAGCTTTCAGGGCTCGAACACCGGGGAGCTGTTTTTT. The full variable domain, its missing parts supplied by reference TRBV11-2 and TRBJ2-2, is EAGVAQSPRYKIIEKRQSVAFWCNPISGHATLYWYQQILGQGPKLLIQFQNNGVVDDSQLPKDRFSAERLKGVDSTLKIQPAKLEDSAVYLCASSFQGSNTGELFFGEGSRLTVL.

This clonotype appeared many times. This beta chain is off target for a library built for alpha chains, so its abundance means little. V usage is TRBV29-1 and J usage is TRBJ1-6; unclear D gene. Trimming pared 1 base from V and 4 bases from J, leaving 5 bases between. Germline loops: CDR1 SQVTM, CDR2 ANQGSEA. The CDR3 loop spans 13 amino acids. CDR3 in amino acids: CSVEASYNSPLHF. CDR3 nucleotide sequence: TGCAGCGTTGAAGCCAGTTATAATTCACCCCTCCACTTT.

This clonotype came up many times. Because this beta chain is a stray read in a library intended to capture alpha chains, its abundance should not be given much weight. The chain combines TRBV12-3 or TRBV12-4 with TRBJ2-3; 13 bases align to TRBD2. CDR3 length equals 15 residues. V lost 5 bases, J lost 10 bases, and 9 bases stayed unmatched. The CDR3 is CASSLTSGGLIAQYF. The CDR3 nucleotides read TGTGCCAGCAGTCTGACTAGCGGGGGGCTCATTGCGCAGTATTTT.

This clonotype was detected many times. Found in a library prepared for alpha chains, this beta chain is an off-target read, and its abundance has little meaning. The rearrangement uses TRBV4-3 and TRBJ1-1; no firm D call. V was cut by 3 bases and J by 0 bases, with 5 bases left in between. There are 13 residues in the CDR3. CDR1 and CDR2 from the germline V gene are LGHNA and YSLEER. CDR3 region: CASSHQVNTEAFF. DNA for the CDR3: TGCGCCAGCAGCCACCAGGTGAACACTGAAGCTTTCTTT.